This T cell receptor beta chain comes out of a study of regulatory T cells in long-lasting Graves disease. Study overall: Graves' patients who were just diagnosed had used antithyroid drugs for under 3 months.

J gave up 7 bases and V 9 bases, and 9 bases lay outside the gene matches. Germline loops: CDR1 MNHEY, CDR2 SMNVEV (reference sequence). The CDR3 loop spans 15 amino acids. For TCR beta, libraries came from iRepertoire HTBI primers and Arm-PCR of CDR3 regions. In TCRdb, the multiplex PCR reads were re-called with MiXCR into one record per CDR3 protein. Of 440,000 or so distinct CDR3 sequences in the sample, over 15% were seen once. Time point described: newly diagnosed GD, antithyroid drugs for less than 3 months. From RNA extracted from PBMCs, the TCR library was made. This clonotype was seen more than once but under ten times. This same sample was also taken into another study, of T cells in Graves' hyperthyroidism and ophthalmopathy. From that second work: Graves' hyperthyroidism qualified as stable when ophthalmopathy did not progress within 18 months. Among the patients, aged 18 to 65, hyperthyroidism was newly diagnosed and had lasted under 2 months.

Source: peripheral blood mononuclear cells (PBMCs), taken at new diagnosis, from a patient treated with antithyroid drugs. The sequence came from a woman aged 30 to 39 with Graves disease. The J gene is TRBJ2-1, the V gene TRBV27; 13 bases fit TRBD2. DNA of the CDR3: TGTGCCAGTAAGAGTCCGGGACTAGCGGGGAATGAGCAGTTCTTC. It codes for CASKSPGLAGNEQFF.